Below, 32 T cell receptor beta chains from the same sample are listed, as sequenced in a study of technical replicates of blood from four donors. Using immunoSEQ multiplex PCR, the repertoire was profiled, and TCRdb retains in-frame clones only, with some absent. This sample carries 79,000 or so clones, approximately 91% of them seen once, and the ten largest clones take over 0.35%. Material: T cells isolated from PBMCs. The receptors shown here come from a human donor in good health.

CDR3 coding DNA: TGCGCCAGCAGCCATAGGGACAGTACCTACGAGCAGTACTTC. Its translation: CASSHRDSTYEQYF. This chain connects TRBV4-1 to TRBJ2-7; 7 bases match TRBD1. V trimming: 3 bases; J trimming: 2 bases; junction bases outside the gene matches: 4. Per the germline V gene, CDR1 is MGHRA and CDR2 is YSYEKL. The CDR3 length is 14 residues.

This chain joins TRBV11-2 and TRBJ2-5; 11 nucleotides align to TRBD2. Germline V gene lookup returns CDR1 SGHAT and CDR2 FQNNGV. The CDR3 length is 16 residues. The trim removed 2 bases at V and 1 base at J, leaving 3 bases unmatched. DNA of the CDR3: TGTGCCAGCAGCTTAAGAGGGACTAGCGGCCAAGAGACCCAGTACTTC. As protein: CASSLRGTSGQETQYF.

The V and J genes are TRBV27 and TRBJ2-4; perhaps TRBD2 as D (6 bases). The ends were cut back, 4 bases at V and 0 bases at J, with 13 bases in the middle. Germline V CDR1 and CDR2: MNHEY, SMNVEV (reference sequence). This CDR3 is 16 amino acids long. The CDR3 bases are TGTGCCAGCAGTTCCGGGACTCCCCTAGCCAAAAACATTCAGTACTTC. As protein: CASSSGTPLAKNIQYF.

This sequence joins TRBV5-4 and TRBJ2-1; D is possibly TRBD1 (6 bases). Germline V lookup: CDR1 SGHNT, CDR2 YYREEE (reference sequence). The length of the CDR3 is 12 residues. Trimming removed 4 bases at V and 9 bases at J, with 11 bases between. The CDR3 DNA is TGTGCCAGCAGCACCACAGGGTTTGAGCAGTTCTTC. Its translation: CASSTTGFEQFF.

The chain couples TRBV7-3 to TRBJ2-1, with TRBD1 identical over 8 bases. Germline V gene sequence: CDR1 SGHTA, CDR2 FQGTGA. This CDR3 is built from 14 residues. V trimming: 4 bases; J trimming: 7 bases; junction bases outside the gene matches: 6. The CDR3 protein is CASSSGTGRNEQFF. CDR3 bases: TGTGCCAGCAGCTCCGGGACAGGTAGGAATGAGCAGTTCTTC.

The V gene is TRBV5-1, the J gene TRBJ2-7; D may be TRBD1 (5 bases). CDR1 is SGHRS and CDR2 is YFSETQ in the germline V gene. With 1 base removed from V and 1 base from J, the gap between germline ends came to 9 bases. This CDR3 is 14 amino acids long. The CDR3 loop reads CASSLTGPSYEQYF. DNA of the CDR3: TGCGCCAGCAGCTTGACAGGTCCTTCCTACGAGCAGTACTTC.

This chain connects TRBV28 to TRBJ1-1, with D uncertain. V lost 2 bases and J 1 base, leaving 8 bases between the germline ends. The CDR3 sequence is 14 residues long. CDR1 is MDHEN and CDR2 is SYDVKM in the germline V gene. CDR3: CASSLGRQNTEAFF. The DNA for the CDR3 is TGTGCCAGCAGTTTAGGAAGACAGAACACTGAAGCTTTCTTT.

This clone appeared a single time. The V gene is TRBV5-6, the J gene TRBJ1-3, with no clear D. V lost 1 base and J lost 0, with 11 bases in between. Germline loops: CDR1 SGHDT, CDR2 YYEEEE. There are 16 residues in the CDR3. The CDR3 region is CASSLRLRLSGNTIYF. In DNA, the CDR3 is TGTGCCAGCAGCTTGCGTCTAAGACTCTCTGGAAACACCATATATTTT. Based on the CDR3 plus reference TRBV5-6 and TRBJ1-3, the full variable domain is DAGVTQSPTHLIKTRGQQVTLRCSPKSGHDTVSWYQQALGQGPQFIFQYYEEEERQRGNFPDRFSGHQFPNYSSELNVNALLLGDSALYLCASSLRLRLSGNTIYFGEGSWLTVV.

Written as DNA, the CDR3 is TGCAGCGTCGGGACAGGGATTGGAAACACCATATATTTT. Translation gives CSVGTGIGNTIYF. This chain joins TRBV29-1 and TRBJ1-3; 9 bases align to TRBD1. The junction had 3 bases not matched to a gene; V was cut back by 6 bases and J by 3 bases. The CDR3 runs to 13 residues. Per germline, CDR1 SQVTM and CDR2 ANQGSEA.

This sequence joins TRBV13 and TRBJ2-5; TRBD2 aligns across 7 bases. Germline V gives CDR1 PRHDT, CDR2 FYEKMQ (reference sequence). This CDR3 contains 15 residues. V shed 1 base, J shed 3 bases, and the junction held 5 bases outside the gene matches. The CDR3 region has the DNA TGTGCCAGCAGCTTAGACGGGGCGGGAGAAGAGACCCAGTACTTC. Translation gives CASSLDGAGEETQYF. The complete variable domain, with remaining parts taken from reference TRBV13 and TRBJ2-5, reads AAGVIQSPRHLIKEKRETATLKCYPIPRHDTVYWYQQGPGQDPQFLISFYEKMQSDKGSIPDRFSAQQFSDYHSELNMSSLELGDSALYFCASSLDGAGEETQYFGPGTRLLVL.

The chain recombines TRBV6-5 with TRBJ2-1, with D possibly being TRBD1 (6 bases). The CDR3 runs to 15 residues. CDR1 and CDR2 (germline): MNHEY, SVGAGI. The germline V and J ends were trimmed by 0 bases and 6 bases, with 12 bases remaining between them. For the CDR3, the DNA is TGTGCCAGCAGTTACTCACAGGGTTACGGCAATGAGCAGTTCTTC. This gives the protein CASSYSQGYGNEQFF.

This clone came up a few times. The chain employs TRBV19 and TRBJ2-2; tentatively, D is TRBD1 (5 bases). The CDR3 runs 13 residues. Trimming took 7 bases from V and 3 from J, leaving 9 bases between them. From germline, CDR1 is LNHDA and CDR2 SQIVND (reference sequence). CDR3 in amino acids: CASTRTHTGELFF. The CDR3 DNA sequence: TGTGCCAGTACAAGGACACACACCGGGGAGCTGTTTTTT.

V usage is TRBV9 and J usage is TRBJ2-3; 15 bases map to TRBD2. Per the germline V gene, CDR1 is SGDLS and CDR2 is YYNGEE. Unmatched junction bases numbered 11, after V lost 2 bases and J lost 4 bases. The CDR3 loop spans 19 amino acids. CDR3 in amino acids: CASSVGGLAGGGEADTQYF. CDR3 sequence (DNA): TGTGCCAGCAGCGTTGGGGGACTAGCGGGAGGAGGGGAGGCAGATACGCAGTATTTT.

The genes are TRBV7-3 and TRBJ1-1, with a possible D match to TRBD1 (5 bases). This CDR3 has 14 amino acids. Trimming took off 5 bases at V and 1 base at J, with 11 bases between the two ends. CDR1 SGHTA and CDR2 FQGTGA come from the germline V gene. CDR3 residues: CASSTGSKNTEAFF. The CDR3 DNA is TGTGCCAGCAGCACAGGCAGTAAGAACACTGAAGCTTTCTTT. Together with reference TRBV7-3 and TRBJ1-1, the CDR3 gives the full variable domain: GAGVSQTPSNKVTEKGKYVELRCDPISGHTALYWYRQSLGQGPEFLIYFQGTGAADDSGLPNDRFFAVRPEGSVSTLKIQRTERGDSAVYLCASSTGSKNTEAFFGQGTRLTVV.

The chain recombines TRBV29-1 with TRBJ2-7, with D possibly TRBD2 on 6 matching bases. The CDR3 consists of 13 residues. V gave up 6 bases and J gave up 4 bases, with 16 bases separating them. CDR1 and CDR2 from the germline V gene are SQVTM and ANQGSEA. In DNA form, the CDR3 reads TGCAGCGTAGCCCGGGGGTGGGGTTACGAGCAGTACTTC. Protein product: CSVARGWGYEQYF.

The rearrangement joins TRBV4-1 to TRBJ1-1; no clear D. The germline V and J ends were trimmed by 1 base and 1 base, with 4 bases remaining between them. The CDR3 consists of 13 residues. The germline V gene encodes CDR1 MGHRA and CDR2 YSYEKL. The CDR3 region is CASSQGANTEAFF. The CDR3 coding sequence is TGCGCCAGCAGCCAAGGAGCGAACACTGAAGCTTTCTTT.

V gene TRBV5-4 combines with J gene TRBJ2-1; D call uncertain. Germline values: CDR1 SGHNT, CDR2 YYREEE (reference sequence). V lost 4 bases to trimming and J lost 8 bases, with 7 bases between them. This CDR3 is built from 11 residues. CDR3 DNA sequence: TGTGCCAGCAGCATCCGAGATGAGCAGTTCTTC. Translating it yields CASSIRDEQFF.

The chain has TRBV11-2 and TRBJ2-4; 9 bases map to TRBD2. This CDR3 is 14 amino acids long. The ends lost 5 bases at V and 6 bases at J; junction bases unmatched: 5. Germline CDR1 reads SGHAT; CDR2 reads FQNNGV. CDR3 DNA sequence: TGTGCCAGCAGCCCCATAGCGGGAGCAAACATTCAGTACTTC. It is translated as CASSPIAGANIQYF. Filled out from reference TRBV11-2 and TRBJ2-4, the complete variable domain reads EAGVAQSPRYKIIEKRQSVAFWCNPISGHATLYWYQQILGQGPKLLIQFQNNGVVDDSQLPKDRFSAERLKGVDSTLKIQPAKLEDSAVYLCASSPIAGANIQYFGAGTRLSVL.

The chain links TRBV6-5 to TRBJ2-7; D perhaps matches TRBD1 (6 bases). Trimming cost V 6 bases and J 6 bases, with 18 bases left between them. The CDR3 covers 14 residues. CDR1 and CDR2 from the germline V gene are MNHEY and SVGAGI. The CDR3 coding sequence is TGTGCCAGCAGGCGACCAGGGGAAGGACCCGAGCAGTACTTC. This sequence encodes CASRRPGEGPEQYF.

The rearrangement links TRBV5-1 to TRBJ2-1, with TRBD2 as a possible D gene (6 bases). Germline-derived CDR1 and CDR2 are SGHRS and YFSETQ. V dropped 4 bases and J dropped 7 bases, with 12 bases sitting between them. The CDR3 contains 13 residues. CDR3 DNA: TGCGCCAGCAGCGTCGGGACTGTAAATGAGCAGTTCTTC. Translation gives CASSVGTVNEQFF.

This clone appeared a single time. This chain's CDR3 is CASSSKEKYQETQYF. The CDR3 region has the DNA TGTGCCAGCAGCTCCAAGGAGAAGTACCAAGAGACCCAGTACTTC. This chain links TRBV13 with TRBJ2-5; D not certain. Trimming removed 4 bases at V and 0 bases at J, with 12 bases between. Germline V CDR1 and CDR2: PRHDT, FYEKMQ (reference sequence). The CDR3 is 15 amino acids.

This clone came up a few times. The V gene is TRBV28, the J gene TRBJ1-1; D ambiguous. Trimming removed 7 bases from V and 1 base from J, with 4 bases in between. Germline loops: CDR1 MDHEN, CDR2 SYDVKM. This CDR3 has 11 residues. The CDR3 DNA follows: TGTGCCAGCACAGGGAACACTGAAGCTTTCTTT. Protein: CASTGNTEAFF.

V usage is TRBV7-8 and J usage is TRBJ2-2, with a weak D call TRBD1 (6 bases). The V gene lost 5 bases and the J gene lost 2 bases, with 15 bases spanning the gap. Germline lookup yields CDR1 SGHVS and CDR2 FQNEAQ. This CDR3 has 16 residues. The CDR3 loop reads CASSQSEGGNTGELFF. CDR3 nucleotides: TGTGCCAGCAGCCAGTCAGAAGGGGGTAACACCGGGGAGCTGTTTTTT.

This clone occurred a few times. The rearrangement joins TRBV30 to TRBJ2-1, with D maybe TRBD2 (7 bases). CDR1 is GTSNPN, CDR2 SVGIG, per germline (reference sequence). Trimming stripped 5 bases from V and 5 bases from J, with 22 bases between. The CDR3 contains 16 residues. The DNA for the CDR3 is TGTGCCTGGGAGGGGGGGGGAACGGGAGCAAACAATGAGCAGTTCTTC. It yields the protein CAWEGGGTGANNEQFF.

The chain uses TRBV19 and TRBJ2-3; 10 nucleotides match TRBD2. Looked up from germline, CDR1 is LNHDA and CDR2 is SQIVND (reference sequence). The CDR3 has 15 residues. Trimming at V came to 5 bases and at J to 3 bases, leaving 5 bases not matched to a gene. DNA of the CDR3: TGTGCCAGTAGTGGACCTAGCGGGAGTACAGATACGCAGTATTTT. Residues: CASSGPSGSTDTQYF.

The CDR3 is CSVRLSSYEQYF. CDR3 nucleotides: TGCAGCGTTAGACTCAGCTCCTACGAGCAGTACTTC. This chain connects TRBV29-1 to TRBJ2-7; D ambiguous. Trimming pared 5 bases from V and 0 bases from J, leaving 8 bases between. The CDR3 has 12 residues. Germline CDR1 is SQVTM and CDR2 is ANQGSEA.

This clone is medium-sized (0.01 to 0.1%). The rearrangement joins TRBV10-2 to TRBJ2-7, with TRBD1 matching over 7 bases. J gave up 6 bases and V 8 bases, and 13 bases lay outside the gene matches. The CDR3 is 14 amino acids. Germline V gene sequence: CDR1 WSHSY, CDR2 SAAADI. The CDR3 here is CASGSRDRGLEQYF. CDR3 in DNA: TGCGCCAGCGGATCCCGGGACAGAGGCCTCGAGCAGTACTTC.

This clone was seen more than once but under ten times. J is TRBJ1-1 and V is TRBV9; TRBD1 agrees at 9 bases. Germline values: CDR1 SGDLS, CDR2 YYNGEE. The V segment lost 4 bases and the J segment 4 bases; nucleotides outside the gene matches: 5. The CDR3 is 14 residues long. Here the CDR3 reads CASSLATGGTEAFF. The CDR3 nucleotides are TGTGCCAGCAGCCTGGCGACAGGGGGCACTGAAGCTTTCTTT.

This rearrangement joins TRBV27 to TRBJ2-7, with 8 bases matching TRBD2. Germline V gene lookup returns CDR1 MNHEY and CDR2 SMNVEV (reference sequence). This CDR3 spans 13 amino acids. Unmatched junction bases numbered 3, after V lost 5 bases and J lost 3 bases. CDR3 loop: CASSLGTSYEQYF. Here the CDR3 DNA reads TGTGCCAGCAGTCTCGGGACTAGCTACGAGCAGTACTTC.

The chain couples TRBV7-9 to TRBJ2-6, with 9 bases that match TRBD1. This CDR3 spans 17 amino acids. The junction had 5 bases not matched to a gene; V was cut back by 5 bases and J by 0 bases. Looked up from germline, CDR1 is SEHNR and CDR2 is FQNEAQ (reference sequence). In nucleotides, the CDR3 is TGTGCCAGCAGCCAGACAGGGGGAAACTCTGGGGCCAACGTCCTGACTTTC. Its protein is CASSQTGGNSGANVLTF.

The chain employs TRBV19 and TRBJ2-3, with 11 positions matching TRBD2. CDR1 LNHDA and CDR2 SQIVND come from the germline V gene (reference sequence). V trimming: 6 bases; J trimming: 2 bases; junction bases outside the gene matches: 7. The CDR3 covers 16 residues. CDR3 in DNA: TGTGCCAGTAGCTTCACTAGCGGGAGCAACACAGATACGCAGTATTTT. It specifies CASSFTSGSNTDTQYF.

The chain carries TRBV6-1 and TRBJ1-5, with D possibly matching TRBD1 (6 bases). CDR3 length equals 16 residues. Germline V gene sequence: CDR1 MNHNS, CDR2 SASEGT. V was cut by 1 base and J by 0 bases, with 10 bases left in between. CDR3 sequence: CASSEVGTYSNQPQHF. In nucleotides, the CDR3 is TGTGCCAGCAGTGAAGTTGGGACATATAGCAATCAGCCCCAGCATTTT.